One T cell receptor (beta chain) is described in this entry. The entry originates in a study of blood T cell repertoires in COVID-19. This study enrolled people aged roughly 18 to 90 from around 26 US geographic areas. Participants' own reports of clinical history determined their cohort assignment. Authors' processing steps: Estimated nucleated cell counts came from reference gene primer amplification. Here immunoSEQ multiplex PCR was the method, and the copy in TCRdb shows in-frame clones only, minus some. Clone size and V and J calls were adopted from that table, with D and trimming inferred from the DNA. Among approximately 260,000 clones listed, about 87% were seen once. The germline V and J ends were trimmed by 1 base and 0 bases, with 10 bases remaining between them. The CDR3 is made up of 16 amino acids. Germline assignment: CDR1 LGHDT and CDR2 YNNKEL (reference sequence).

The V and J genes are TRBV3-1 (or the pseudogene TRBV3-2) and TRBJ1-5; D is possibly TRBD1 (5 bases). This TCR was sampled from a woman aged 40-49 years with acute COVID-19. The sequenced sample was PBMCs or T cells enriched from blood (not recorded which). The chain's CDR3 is CASSQGTTLSNQPQHF. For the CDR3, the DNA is TGTGCCAGCAGCCAAGGGACAACCCTTAGCAATCAGCCCCAGCATTTT.